A single sample is the source of the 11 T cell receptor beta chains below, sequenced in a study of cytomegalovirus exposure and HLA in healthy donors. Measured with immunoSEQ multiplex PCR; TCRdb has only the in-frame clones, and not every one. The repertoire holds 200,000 to 250,000 clones, with around nine tenths as singletons. The specimen was PBMCs. Every receptor here comes from a young woman in good health and CMV-seropositive.

V usage is TRBV28 and J usage is TRBJ2-6, with 7 bases fitting TRBD1. Germline values: CDR1 MDHEN, CDR2 SYDVKM. V lost 5 bases and J lost 0; bases outside the gene matches: 4. The CDR3 is 16 residues long. DNA for the CDR3: TGTGCCAGCAGTGGACAGGCTTACTCTGGGGCCAACGTCCTGACTTTC. This encodes CASSGQAYSGANVLTF.

The rearrangement joins TRBV6-5 to TRBJ2-7; maybe TRBD1 (7 bases). This CDR3 is 14 amino acids long. With 6 bases removed from V and 3 bases from J, the gap between germline ends came to 15 bases. Per the germline V gene, CDR1 is MNHEY and CDR2 is SVGAGI. CDR3 bases: TGTGCCAGCAGCAGGGGGGAAAGTGGCTACGAGCAGTACTTC. As protein: CASSRGESGYEQYF.

In DNA, the CDR3 is TGTGCCAGCAGTTTTGCCGACTTAAGTTCCTACGAGCAGTACTTC. This encodes CASSFADLSSYEQYF. This chain joins TRBV27 and TRBJ2-7, with D unclear. Deletions cut 3 bases from V and 1 base from J, with 13 bases between. CDR1 MNHEY and CDR2 SMNVEV come from the germline V gene (reference sequence). CDR3 length equals 15 residues.

The chain couples TRBV29-1 to TRBJ1-1, with TRBD1 matching 10 bases. V trimming: 6 bases; J trimming: 3 bases; junction bases outside the gene matches: 1. CDR1 and CDR2 from the germline V gene are SQVTM and ANQGSEA. This CDR3 has 12 amino acids. Written as DNA, the CDR3 is TGCAGCGTAGACAGGGGGCACACTGAAGCTTTCTTT. It yields the protein CSVDRGHTEAFF.

Written as DNA, the CDR3 is TGTGCCAGCAGTCAAAGACCTAGCTCTGGAAACACCATATATTTT. Protein: CASSQRPSSGNTIYF. The rearrangement links TRBV28 to TRBJ1-3; unclear D gene. Deletions cut 5 bases from V and 0 bases from J, with 11 bases between. The CDR3 is 15 amino acids. The germline gives CDR1 MDHEN, CDR2 SYDVKM.

The count of this clone is one. Additional DNA sequences in this sample encode the identical CDR3. The chain is built from TRBV18 and TRBJ1-2; TRBD1 matches 10 bases. J gave up 5 bases and V 6 bases, and 3 bases lay outside the gene matches. The CDR3 spans 13 residues. Germline V gene sequence: CDR1 KGHSH, CDR2 LQKENI. The CDR3 here is CASSPGQGYGYTF. The CDR3 DNA follows: TGTGCCAGCTCCCCGGGACAGGGGTATGGCTACACCTTC.

V gene TRBV9 combines with J gene TRBJ1-4; 7 nucleotides agree with TRBD1. The V gene end was trimmed by 3 bases and the J gene end by 7 bases; junction bases not matched to a gene: 9. CDR1 is SGDLS and CDR2 is YYNGEE in the germline V gene. The CDR3 length is 15 residues. The CDR3 protein is CASSARDSAREKLFF. The CDR3 nucleotides are TGTGCCAGCAGCGCCCGGGACAGCGCGCGTGAAAAACTGTTTTTT.

V usage is TRBV27 and J usage is TRBJ2-1, with 8 nucleotides matching TRBD1. V gave up 2 bases and J gave up 7 bases; unmatched junction bases: 13. The germline V gene encodes CDR1 MNHEY and CDR2 SMNVEV (reference sequence). CDR3 size: 17 residues. In DNA form, the CDR3 reads TGTGCCAGCAGTTTAATCAGGACAGGGAATAGAGGAAATGAGCAGTTCTTC. Translated, it gives CASSLIRTGNRGNEQFF.

The chain couples TRBV27 to TRBJ2-1, with 8 bases identical to TRBD2. This CDR3 is 15 amino acids long. The germline gives CDR1 MNHEY, CDR2 SMNVEV (reference sequence). V shed 6 bases, J shed 4 bases, and the junction held 8 bases outside the gene matches. CDR3 nucleotides: TGTGCCAGCAGGGGATTAGCGGGGACTTACAATGAGCAGTTCTTC. Amino acids: CASRGLAGTYNEQFF.

The chain uses TRBV5-6 and TRBJ1-5; no firm D call. The CDR3 is 15 amino acids. The germline V gene encodes CDR1 SGHDT and CDR2 YYEEEE. V lost 0 bases and J lost 1, with 8 bases in between. The CDR3 loop reads CASSLAIGSNQPQHF. The CDR3 nucleotides read TGTGCCAGCAGCTTGGCAATCGGGAGCAATCAGCCCCAGCATTTT. The full variable domain, rest sourced from reference TRBV5-6 and TRBJ1-5, is DAGVTQSPTHLIKTRGQQVTLRCSPKSGHDTVSWYQQALGQGPQFIFQYYEEEERQRGNFPDRFSGHQFPNYSSELNVNALLLGDSALYLCASSLAIGSNQPQHFGDGTRLSIL.

As for this clone: The junction departs from germline at one end; a sequencing error may be responsible. The rearrangement uses TRBV7-7 and TRBJ2-5; the D is unclear. There are 14 residues in the CDR3. Germline V lookup: CDR1 SSHAT, CDR2 FNYEAQ (reference sequence). The CDR3 region has the DNA TGTGCTAGCAGCAGCCGTACTCCCCCCGAGACCCAGTACTTC. It translates to CASSSRTPPETQYF.